Below, 2 T cell receptor beta chains from the same sample are listed, as sequenced in a study of vaccination effects on CD4 cells after COVID-19. Pools of viral peptides were used by the ViraFEST assay to expand antigen-specific CD4+ T cells ahead of sequencing. Following culture for about ten days, CD4+ T cells were isolated. The study found no prior SARS-CoV-2 infection in the vaccine recipients, who tested negative for nucleocapsid antibodies. Profiling relied on immunoSEQ multiplex PCR, and the TCRdb table lists in-frame clones only, not all of them. The sample holds some 68,000 clones, less than 80% seen once. Their cognate antigens are unknown. The specimen comprised CD4+ T cells from PBMCs cultured with HCoV-OC43 spike peptides, sampled before COVID-19 vaccination. Subset reported: HCoV-OC43 spike overlapping peptide pool stimulation. The receptors come from a human donor who received a COVID-19 vaccine.

J is TRBJ2-2 and V is TRBV14; weak D call: TRBD1 (6 bases). V gave up 2 bases and J gave up 2 bases, with 9 bases separating them. The CDR3 runs 15 residues. Per the germline V gene, CDR1 is SGHDN and CDR2 is FVKESK. The CDR3: CASSQRGQNTGELFF. The CDR3 region has the DNA TGTGCCAGCAGCCAACGGGGACAAAACACCGGGGAGCTGTTTTTT.

The CDR3, as DNA: TGTGCCAGCAGCCCGTACCGGGACTCAAGCACAGATACGCAGTATTTT. Protein product: CASSPYRDSSTDTQYF. This chain uses TRBV5-6 with TRBJ2-3; tentative D call: TRBD2 (6 bases). This CDR3 has 16 amino acids. CDR1 SGHDT and CDR2 YYEEEE come from the germline V gene. The V gene lost 4 bases and the J gene lost 0 bases, with 15 bases spanning the gap.